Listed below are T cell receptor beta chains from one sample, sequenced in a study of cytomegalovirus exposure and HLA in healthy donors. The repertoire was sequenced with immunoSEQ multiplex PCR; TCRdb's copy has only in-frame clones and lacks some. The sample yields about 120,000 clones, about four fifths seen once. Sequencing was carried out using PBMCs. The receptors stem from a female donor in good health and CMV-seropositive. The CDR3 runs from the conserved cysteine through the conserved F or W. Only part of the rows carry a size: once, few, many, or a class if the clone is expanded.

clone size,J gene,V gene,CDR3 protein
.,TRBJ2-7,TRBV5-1,CASSSQGDEQYF
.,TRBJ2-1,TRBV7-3,CASSPGGPPNEQFF
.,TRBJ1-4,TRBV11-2,CASSLGLGGREKLFF
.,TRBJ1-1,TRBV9,CASSGQGAEAFF
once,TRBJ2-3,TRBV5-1,CASSTGMIGADTQYF
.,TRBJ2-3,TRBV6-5,CASRKSTGDTQYF
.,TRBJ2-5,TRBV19,CASSITGETQYF
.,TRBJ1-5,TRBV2,CASNPGEYQPQHF
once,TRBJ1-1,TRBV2,CASSIQGASNTEAFF
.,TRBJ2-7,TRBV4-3,CASSQALPRDSSYEQYF
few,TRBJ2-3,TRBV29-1,CSVLSRGPDTQYF
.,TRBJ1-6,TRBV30,CAWSVQGVGSYNSPLHF
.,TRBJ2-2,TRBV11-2,CASSLSLADTGELFF
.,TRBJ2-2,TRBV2,CASRPLGGLGELFF
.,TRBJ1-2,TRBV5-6,CASSLEQTNYGYTF
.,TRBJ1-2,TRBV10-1,CAHGSTTF
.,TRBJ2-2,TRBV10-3,CAIRRGNQNTGELFF